The 21 T cell receptor beta chains reported below all come from one sample, sequenced in a study of cytomegalovirus exposure and HLA in healthy donors. Primers: 60 Vbeta forward and 13 Jbeta reverse. The repertoire was sequenced with immunoSEQ multiplex PCR; TCRdb's copy has only in-frame clones and lacks some. The sample consists of fewer than 200,000 clones, 76% of them appearing once. The material sequenced was PBMCs. The receptors were sampled from a female donor in good health and CMV-seronegative.

This chain uses TRBV19 with TRBJ1-5; no reliable D call. V was shortened by 3 bases and J by 7 bases, with 13 bases between the two germline ends. Germline V gene sequence: CDR1 LNHDA, CDR2 SQIVND (reference sequence). The CDR3 has 14 amino acids. CDR3 DNA: TGTGCCAGTAGTATTATTCCGGGGAGGCAGCCCCAGCATTTT. It specifies CASSIIPGRQPQHF.

Turning to this clone: Other DNA sequences in the sample encode the same CDR3. The chain has TRBV6-5 and TRBJ1-2, with 10 bases that match TRBD1. Per the germline V gene, CDR1 is MNHEY and CDR2 is SVGAGI. Germline trimming cut 5 bases from V and 7 bases from J; bases unmatched to any gene: 10. The CDR3 has 15 residues. CDR3 nucleotides: TGTGCCAGCAGTGCCACCCGACAGGGGGCAGTTGGCTACACCTTC. Translation gives CASSATRQGAVGYTF.

The V gene is TRBV4-2, the J gene TRBJ2-1, with TRBD2 identical over 10 bases. The CDR3 covers 16 residues. The V segment lost 1 base and the J segment 6 bases; nucleotides outside the gene matches: 6. Germline CDR1 reads LGHNA; CDR2 reads YNFKEQ. The CDR3 spells CASSQVVVAGGNEQFF. The DNA for the CDR3 is TGTGCCAGCAGCCAAGTGGTGGTAGCGGGGGGCAATGAGCAGTTCTTC.

This clone turned up a few times. The chain has TRBV5-3 and TRBJ2-3; 12 nucleotides match TRBD2. TRBV5-3 is an ORF, and what it does is uncertain. The CDR3 runs 20 residues. V lost 0 bases, J lost 2 bases, and 13 bases stayed unmatched. The CDR3 sequence: CARSLAFRLAGGVYTDTQYF. The CDR3 coding sequence is TGTGCCAGAAGCTTGGCCTTTAGGCTAGCGGGGGGGGTTTACACAGATACGCAGTATTTT.

In DNA form, the CDR3 reads TGTGCCTGGTTTCTGCCTTTCCAGGGTGGGGGGGTCAATCAGCCCCAGCATTTT. Amino acids: CAWFLPFQGGGVNQPQHF. The chain links TRBV30 to TRBJ1-5; the D gene is possibly TRBD1 (5 bases). The CDR3 spans 18 residues. V was shortened by 5 bases and J by 3 bases, with 26 bases between the two germline ends. Per germline, CDR1 GTSNPN and CDR2 SVGIG (reference sequence).

The chain has TRBV28 and TRBJ2-7; a possible D gene is TRBD2 (6 bases). CDR3 length: 14 residues. The germline gives CDR1 MDHEN, CDR2 SYDVKM. Trimming left V 5 bases short and J 0 bases short, with 11 bases between. CDR3 region: CASSGLGGSYEQYF. For the CDR3, the DNA is TGTGCCAGCAGTGGCCTGGGAGGCTCCTACGAGCAGTACTTC.

The CDR3 here is CASSGGTGGYEQYF. For the CDR3, the DNA is TGCGCCAGCAGCGGAGGGACAGGGGGCTACGAGCAGTACTTC. The chain links TRBV4-3 to TRBJ2-7; 11 bases fit TRBD1. V was pared by 5 bases and J by 3 bases, with 3 bases of the junction left unmatched. The CDR3 has 14 amino acids. Per germline, CDR1 LGHNA and CDR2 YSLEER.

This clone was recorded a few times. V is TRBV7-2 and J is TRBJ2-1; 11 bases match TRBD2. The CDR3 runs 16 residues. Losses at the gene ends were 2 bases for V and 9 bases for J; bases not matched to a gene: 9. Germline assignment: CDR1 SGHTA and CDR2 FQGNSA. The CDR3 nucleotides read TGTGCCAGCAGCTTACCCTTTAGCGGGGGGGCCCGTGAGCAGTTCTTC. Encoded protein: CASSLPFSGGAREQFF.

The V call is TRBV7-2, the J call TRBJ2-3, with D perhaps matching TRBD2 (6 bases). This CDR3 is built from 16 residues. Germline loops: CDR1 SGHTA, CDR2 FQGNSA. Deletions cut 0 bases from V and 6 bases from J, with 16 bases between. In DNA form, the CDR3 reads TGTGCCAGCAGCTTAGCGAACTCCTGGAGGGGCGATACGCAGTATTTT. It specifies CASSLANSWRGDTQYF.

CDR3 sequence: CASSQTSGRTGELFF. The CDR3 nucleotides are TGTGCCAGCAGCCAGACTAGCGGGAGGACCGGGGAGCTGTTTTTT. The gene calls are TRBV7-3 and TRBJ2-2; 13 bases line up with TRBD2. V shed 5 bases, J shed 5 bases, and the junction held 2 bases outside the gene matches. Germline V lookup: CDR1 SGHTA, CDR2 FQGTGA. This CDR3 has 15 amino acids. The variable domain in full, with the rest retrieved from reference TRBV7-3 and TRBJ2-2, is GAGVSQTPSNKVTEKGKYVELRCDPISGHTALYWYRQSLGQGPEFLIYFQGTGAADDSGLPNDRFFAVRPEGSVSTLKIQRTERGDSAVYLCASSQTSGRTGELFFGEGSRLTVL.

The V gene is TRBV11-2, the J gene TRBJ2-5; 7 bases match TRBD1. CDR1 is SGHAT and CDR2 is FQNNGV in the germline V gene. This CDR3 is built from 13 residues. Losses at the gene ends were 1 base for V and 11 bases for J; bases not matched to a gene: 7. The DNA of the CDR3 is TGTGCCAGCAGCTTAGTCGACAGGGTCCGGCAGTACTTC. Amino acids: CASSLVDRVRQYF.

This chain uses TRBV28 with TRBJ2-7; tentative D call: TRBD2 (6 bases). Germline CDR1 reads MDHEN; CDR2 reads SYDVKM. The CDR3 loop spans 14 amino acids. Trimming removed 5 bases at V and 3 bases at J, with 14 bases between. CDR3 in DNA: TGTGCCAGCAGTCGGAGGGGCAGCTTCTACGAGCAGTACTTC. This codes for CASSRRGSFYEQYF. Using reference TRBV28 and TRBJ2-7 for the parts outside the CDR3, the full variable domain is DVKVTQSSRYLVKRTGEKVFLECVQDMDHENMFWYRQDPGLGLRLIYFSYDVKMKEKGDIPEGYSVSREKKERFSLILESASTNQTSMYLCASSRRGSFYEQYFGPGTRLTVT.

The chain combines TRBV6-6 with TRBJ2-7, with 12 bases aligning to TRBD2. Germline loops: CDR1 MNHNY, CDR2 SVGAGI (reference sequence). The J segment lost 6 bases and the V segment lost 8 bases, leaving 8 bases of the junction unmatched. The CDR3 runs to 14 residues. Written as DNA, the CDR3 is TGTGCCAGCCAAACCCTAGCGGGAGGGAGCGAGCAGTACTTC. It specifies CASQTLAGGSEQYF.

The rearrangement joins TRBV28 to TRBJ1-5; D uncertain. CDR1 and CDR2 from the germline V gene are MDHEN and SYDVKM. The CDR3 has 14 amino acids. V was pared by 2 bases and J by 3 bases, with 8 bases between. The CDR3 region is CASSLTLFNQPQHF. CDR3 in DNA: TGTGCCAGCAGTTTAACTCTGTTCAATCAGCCCCAGCATTTT.

This chain joins TRBV15 and TRBJ2-3, with 9 positions matching TRBD1. The CDR3 is 15 residues long. The germline V gene has CDR1 LNHNV and CDR2 YYDKDF (reference sequence). Losses at the gene ends were 5 bases for V and 2 bases for J; bases not matched to a gene: 5. CDR3 DNA sequence: TGTGCCACCAGCGGGGGACAGGGAGACACAGATACGCAGTATTTT. Translation: CATSGGQGDTDTQYF.

The chain uses TRBV4-2 and TRBJ2-1; the match to TRBD1 covers 9 bases. Germline V gene data show CDR1 as LGHNA and CDR2 as YNFKEQ. This CDR3 spans 16 amino acids. V shed 1 base and J 7 bases; nucleotides not matched to a gene: 8. This chain's CDR3 is CASSQGRTGAGNEQFF. Written as DNA, the CDR3 is TGTGCCAGCAGCCAAGGGAGGACAGGGGCAGGGAATGAGCAGTTCTTC.

The chain combines TRBV28 with TRBJ2-7, with TRBD1 matching over 10 bases. This CDR3 has 19 amino acids. Trimming at V came to 3 bases and at J to 5 bases, leaving 19 bases not matched to a gene. CDR1 and CDR2 from the germline V gene are MDHEN and SYDVKM. CDR3 sequence (DNA): TGTGCCAGCAGTTTGCCCCTGACTCCGACAGGGGGCGGCTTCAACGAGCAGTACTTC. Residues: CASSLPLTPTGGGFNEQYF.

The chain carries TRBV28 and TRBJ2-4; TRBD1 is a possible D gene (6 bases). Germline loops: CDR1 MDHEN, CDR2 SYDVKM. This CDR3 region has 13 residues. Deletions cut 5 bases from V and 7 bases from J, with 12 bases between. Here the CDR3 DNA reads TGTGCCAGCAGTATATCTGACAGGAACATTCAGTACTTC. Residues: CASSISDRNIQYF.

This chain uses TRBV2 with TRBJ2-5, with 7 bases aligning to TRBD1. Germline V lookup: CDR1 SNHLY, CDR2 FYNNEI. J was trimmed by 4 bases and V by 6 bases; bases with no gene match: 5. The CDR3 covers 13 residues. CDR3: CASRQGERETQYF. Here the CDR3 DNA reads TGTGCCAGCAGGCAGGGGGAAAGAGAGACCCAGTACTTC. Combining the CDR3 with reference TRBV2 and TRBJ2-5 gives the whole variable domain EPEVTQTPSHQVTQMGQEVILRCVPISNHLYFYWYRQILGQKVEFLVSFYNNEISEKSEIFDDQFSVERPDGSNFTLKIRSTKLEDSAMYFCASRQGERETQYFGPGTRLLVL.

In its sample, this clone was seen a few times. The CDR3, as DNA: TGTGCCAGCAGCCGGGGACAGCCCCGAAATACGCAGTATTTT. Translating it yields CASSRGQPRNTQYF. This rearrangement joins TRBV6-1 to TRBJ2-3; 7 nucleotides line up with TRBD1. The germline V gene has CDR1 MNHNS and CDR2 SASEGT. V was clipped by 6 bases and J by 7 bases; unmatched bases: 10. This CDR3 region has 14 residues.

The rearrangement joins TRBV6-6 to TRBJ2-7; 7 bases align to TRBD2. The V gene end was trimmed by 1 base and the J gene end by 0 bases; junction bases not matched to a gene: 6. CDR1 MNHNY and CDR2 SVGAGI come from the germline V gene (reference sequence). The CDR3 loop spans 16 amino acids. The CDR3 DNA reads TGTGCCAGCAGTTACTTCGTGGGAGGGCACTCCTACGAGCAGTACTTC. This codes for CASSYFVGGHSYEQYF.